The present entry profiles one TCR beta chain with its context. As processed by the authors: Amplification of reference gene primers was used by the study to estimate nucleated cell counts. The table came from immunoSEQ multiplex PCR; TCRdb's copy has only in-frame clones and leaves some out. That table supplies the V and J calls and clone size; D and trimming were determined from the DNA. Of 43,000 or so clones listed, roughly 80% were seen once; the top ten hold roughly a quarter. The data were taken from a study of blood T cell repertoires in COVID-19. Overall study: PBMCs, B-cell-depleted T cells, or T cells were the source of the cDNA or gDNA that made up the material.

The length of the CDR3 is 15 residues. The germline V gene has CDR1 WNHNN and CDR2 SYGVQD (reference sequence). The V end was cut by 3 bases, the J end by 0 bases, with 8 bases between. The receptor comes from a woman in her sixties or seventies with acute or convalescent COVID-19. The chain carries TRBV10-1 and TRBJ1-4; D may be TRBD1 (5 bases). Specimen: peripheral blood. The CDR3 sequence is CASSDRAATNEKLFF. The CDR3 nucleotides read TGCGCCAGCAGTGACAGGGCCGCAACTAATGAAAAACTGTTTTTT.